This T cell receptor beta chain is drawn from a study of cytomegalovirus exposure and HLA in healthy donors (TCRdb year 2017). A note on the overall study: In an earlier analysis of 587 of the donors, around 290 Gb of sequence data and roughly 100 million unique TCR beta sequences from 150 million to 200 million T cells were reported. About 330 gigabases of sequencing data and around 80 million unique TCR sequences made up an early release that covered approximately 700 HLA-typed donors. A few DR-DQ haplotypes were treated as single units for association and clustering because of strong linkage in the cohort. Every repertoire in the discovery cohort had been generated on one and the same sequencing platform. To predict cytomegalovirus infection status, the study combined high-throughput TCR immunosequencing, statistical association of individual TCRs with disease status, and machine learning. The study profiled the T cell repertoires of hundreds of subjects by immunosequencing and related them to cytomegalovirus serostatus. In a later genetic analysis, genome-wide SNP genotypes for about three fifths of the 666 donors were used, and that subset was treated as a discovery cohort. A later analysis re-examined previously published TCR beta repertoires from roughly 720 donors and added high-resolution HLA genotyping to investigate patterns of TCR occurrence. The study was designed to test whether signatures of past pathogen exposure could be identified by cataloging public T cell receptors. Donor age, sex, ethnicity and CMV serostatus were collected together with the repertoire data. In an earlier analysis of 587 of the donors, high-throughput TCR beta sequencing was used to judge whether each TCR beta V gene segment behaved as functional or pseudogenic. On average, roughly 200,000 unique TCR beta nucleotide sequences were sequenced per donor among fewer than 500 genotyped donors of the cohort, with around 19% of those sequences being non-productive. In addition to the first cohort of about 650 subjects, a separate validation cohort of approximately 120 different subjects was used. Rather than drawing on any new phenotypic data, the later analysis identified candidate immune exposures from TCR beta sequences and the way those sequences occurred across donors. The number of typed donors differed by locus: about 620-640 for A, B, C, DRB1 and DQB1; 500 to 550 for DQA1; some 610 for DPA1; and about 450 for DPB1. HLA typing included class I and class II loci at four-digit resolution. The genetic ancestry cluster associated with self-reported Caucasian donors included around four fifths of the roughly 400 genotyped donors. Study-level results and caveats: The authors suggested that the approach could potentially be generalized to other disease states and immunological phenotypes. In vitro tests confirmed that a few of the cytomegalovirus-associated TCR beta chains recognize cytomegalovirus antigens. Some IMGT-functional V segments, including TRBV6-2 and TRBV6-3, could not be told apart with the 87-base-pair reads, so those segments were excluded. Over 15 rarely observed V segments, including chromosome 9 orphons, were excluded from the earlier analysis of about 600 of the donors because counts were too low. The sequencing pipeline was judged likely to have produced a cluster of highly shared sequence variants as a technical artifact. CMV serostatus was the only immune exposure information available for the cohort. Compared with the roughly 600-donor mean, donors in an Asian-associated ancestry cluster had fewer N-insertions in productive TCRs, according to a later genetic analysis. An association between a missense DCLRE1C variant and V-gene and J-gene trimming of TCR beta chains was found in a later genetic analysis and replicated in an independent cohort. The presence/absence analyses assumed that sequencing depth was roughly uniform across donors, and that assumption may not be true. In an earlier analysis of 587 of the donors, most TCR beta V segments appeared in productive rearrangements about 87% or about 30% of the time, broadly matching IMGT annotations. In a later analysis, HLA-associated TCR beta chains showed more clonal expansion and lower generation probabilities than non-associated chains that were equally common. The study gave a list of roughly 150 TCR beta chains associated with cytomegalovirus. A further reported finding was that TCR beta sequences accurately predicted the HLA-A and HLA-B alleles for most subjects in the first cohort. In a later analysis, TCR association rates were found to vary across HLA loci, with the most associated TCRs seen for DRB1 alleles and the fewest for HLA-C alleles. Across donors, most TCR sequences were observed very rarely, whereas some public TCRs were present in many individuals. Only TCR beta chains were sequenced in this cohort, and the absence of alpha or paired-chain data limited detectable features. Linkage disequilibrium might explain the correlated functional status among segregating V segments, but an unknown experimental factor could not be ruled out. A later analysis found that most CMV-associated TCR beta chains appeared HLA-restricted, with HLA associations seemingly driven largely by CMV exposure. In both the original and validation cohorts, the classifier was reported to diagnose cytomegalovirus status with high specificity and sensitivity. A later analysis associated approximately 17,000 TCR beta sequences with specific HLA alleles at a false discovery rate of 0.05. In a later analysis, several top co-occurrence clusters were reported to appear linked to parvovirus B19, influenza, CMV and Epstein-Barr virus. Because HLA typing was unavailable for some donors at each locus, only the typed subset was used in association tests. Strong co-occurrence of HLA alleles, especially DR and DQ, made assigning TCR associations to individual alleles difficult.

The library was built by means of the immunoSEQ multiplex PCR assay. The multiplex PCR relied on a mix of 60 forward primers for TCR Vbeta segments and 13 reverse primers for TCR Jbeta segments. Amplification of the CDR3 region of rearranged TCR beta genes was performed with a multiplex PCR assay on genomic DNA. On the Illumina HiSeq System, the amplified TCR beta libraries were sequenced as 87-base-pair reads. The source study handled its data this way. A later analysis tallied roughly 80 million unique TCR beta chains across the approximately 670 repertoires, and approximately 11 million of those chains were shared by two or more donors. Raw reads were error-corrected and collapsed into unique sequences by a nearest-neighbor algorithm in which closely related sequences were merged to remove PCR and sequencing errors. To assign V, D and J gene segments, CDR3 sequences were aligned to IMGT reference sequences. For a sequence to be retained, a match of at least six nucleotides to both a V gene segment and a J gene segment was required. Rearrangements were called productive when the CDR3 lacked stop codons and stayed in frame with V and J; all others were non-productive. Following IMGT convention, CDR3 was defined as the stretch from the second conserved V-encoded cysteine up to the conserved J-encoded phenylalanine. The earlier analysis of some 580 of the donors excluded any sequence lacking an unambiguous match to a single V gene segment. An earlier analysis of several hundred of the donors called V segments functional above 56.7% productive rearrangements and segregating when the between-donor standard deviation exceeded 5%. A statistical classification framework was built to diagnose cytomegalovirus status from the catalog of TCR beta chain sequences. In a later analysis, TCR nucleotide sequences were compared against IMGT/GENE-DB human TR gene sequences so that V and J genes could be assigned. Using the TCRdist pipeline, a later analysis assigned CDR3 sequences along with most-parsimonious VDJ recombination scenarios. In a later analysis, each TCR beta chain was defined by its CDR3 amino acid sequence together with its V-gene family, and reads lacking a unique V-gene family were excluded. As a way to deal with suspected cross-contamination and a sequencing artifact, a later analysis dropped 450 to 700 nucleotide sequences that were highly shared and had low generation probability. In a later analysis, a clonal expansion index was calculated for each public chain from normalized within-repertoire ranks of inferred template counts. In a later analysis, generation probabilities were computed with a VDJ recombination model fitted to out-of-frame rearrangements, and the resulting probabilities were checked against IGoR. In a later analysis, TCR-TCR, TCR-HLA and TCR-CMV co-occurrence was scored with hypergeometric tests, and a repertoire-size bias correction was applied to TCR pairs. A later analysis estimated false discovery rates by permuting HLA or CMV assignments 20 times. A later analysis grouped co-occurring TCRs with DBSCAN, adding TCRdist sequence similarity when clustering within HLA-allele-positive subsets. For co-occurrence clustering, repertoires with fewer than 30,000 or more than 120,000 public chains were excluded, along with 5 or 6 repertoires with anomalous nucleotide sharing. Drawn from immuneACCESS, this table holds only the in-frame rearrangements with V and J called that TCRdb kept. Clones are partly lost; checked studies trace under half to an unresolved V gene and leave the rest unexplained. Clone size and the V and J calls come from that table; the DNA yielded D and trimming. This sample's clone table shows about 150,000 clones. The ten largest clones represent 1.5% to 2% of the sample.

The cohort was made up of around 720 healthy bone marrow donors. At the time of sampling, all cohort members were nominally healthy, though unrecorded immune exposures were likely present. The donor tested CMV seronegative, placing the donor among the 350 or so seronegative members of the cohort. Every donor gave a peripheral blood sample, and the peripheral blood mononuclear cells from that sample were used for TCR beta sequencing. Genomic DNA was extracted from the blood cell samples with the Qiagen DNeasy Blood Extraction Kit. In the germline V gene, CDR1 corresponds to SGHRS and CDR2 to YFSETQ. V loses 5 bases at its end and J loses 8 bases; junction bases beyond the gene matches: 14. The CDR3 runs 17 residues from the cysteine to the phenylalanine. The retained sequence is limited to the CDR3, 51 bases, with the frame set at the first base. Concerning this clone itself: The antigen it recognizes is unknown.

The receptor's source is a woman between 50 and 59 years old in good health and CMV-seronegative. Sequencing was performed on PBMCs. The chain is encoded by TRBV5-1 joined to TRBJ2-1; TRBD2 aligns with 12 central bases. CDR3 region: CASSFLAGGPETDEQFF. The nucleotide sequence reads as follows: TGCGCCAGCAGTTTCCTAGCGGGAGGGCCCGAGACAGATGAGCAGTTCTTC.